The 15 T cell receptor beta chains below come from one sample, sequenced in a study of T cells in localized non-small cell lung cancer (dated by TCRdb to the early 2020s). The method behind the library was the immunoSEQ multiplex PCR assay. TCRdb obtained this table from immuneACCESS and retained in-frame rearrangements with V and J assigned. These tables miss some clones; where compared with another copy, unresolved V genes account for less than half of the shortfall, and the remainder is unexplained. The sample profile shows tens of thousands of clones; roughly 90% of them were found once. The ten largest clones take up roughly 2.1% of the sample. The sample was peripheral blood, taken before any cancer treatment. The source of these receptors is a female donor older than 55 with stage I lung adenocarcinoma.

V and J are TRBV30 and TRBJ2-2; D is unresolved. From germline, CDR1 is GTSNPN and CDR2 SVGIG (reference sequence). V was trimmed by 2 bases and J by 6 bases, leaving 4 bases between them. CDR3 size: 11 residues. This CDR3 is CAWSLSGELFF. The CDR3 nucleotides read TGTGCCTGGAGTCTCTCCGGGGAGCTGTTTTTT.

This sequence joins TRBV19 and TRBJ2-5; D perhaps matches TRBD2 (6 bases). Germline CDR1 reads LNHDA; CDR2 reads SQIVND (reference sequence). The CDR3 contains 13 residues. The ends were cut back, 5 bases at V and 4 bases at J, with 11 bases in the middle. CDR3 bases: TGTGCCAGTAGTCCGCATAGCGGAGAGACCCAGTACTTC. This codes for CASSPHSGETQYF.

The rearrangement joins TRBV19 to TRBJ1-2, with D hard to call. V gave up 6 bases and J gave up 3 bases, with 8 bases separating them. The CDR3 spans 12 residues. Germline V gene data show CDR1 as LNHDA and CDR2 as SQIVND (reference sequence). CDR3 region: CASSDGYYGYTF. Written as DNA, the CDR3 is TGTGCCAGTAGCGACGGATACTATGGCTACACCTTC.

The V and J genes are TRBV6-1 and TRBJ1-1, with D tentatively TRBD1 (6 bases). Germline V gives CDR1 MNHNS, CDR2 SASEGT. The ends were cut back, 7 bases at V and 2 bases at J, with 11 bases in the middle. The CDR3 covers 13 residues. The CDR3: CASILQGNTEAFF. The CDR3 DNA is TGTGCCAGCATTTTACAGGGAAACACTGAAGCTTTCTTT.

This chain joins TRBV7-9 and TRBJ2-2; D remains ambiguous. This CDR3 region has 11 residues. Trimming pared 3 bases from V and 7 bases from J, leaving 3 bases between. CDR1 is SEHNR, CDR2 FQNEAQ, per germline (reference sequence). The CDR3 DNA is TGTGCCAGCAGCTTGGTCGGGGAGCTGTTTTTT. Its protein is CASSLVGELFF.

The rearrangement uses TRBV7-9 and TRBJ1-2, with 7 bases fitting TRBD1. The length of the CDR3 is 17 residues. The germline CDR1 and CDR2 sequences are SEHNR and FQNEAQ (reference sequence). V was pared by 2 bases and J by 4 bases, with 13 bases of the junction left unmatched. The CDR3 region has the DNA TGTGCCAGCAGCTTAACCTCCGGTGACAGGGACAGCTATGGCTACACCTTC. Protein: CASSLTSGDRDSYGYTF.

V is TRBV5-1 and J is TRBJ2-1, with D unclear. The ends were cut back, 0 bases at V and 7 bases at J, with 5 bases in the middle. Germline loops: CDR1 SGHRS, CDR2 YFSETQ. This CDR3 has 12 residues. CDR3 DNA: TGCGCCAGCAGCTTGGGATCGAATGAGCAGTTCTTC. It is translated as CASSLGSNEQFF.

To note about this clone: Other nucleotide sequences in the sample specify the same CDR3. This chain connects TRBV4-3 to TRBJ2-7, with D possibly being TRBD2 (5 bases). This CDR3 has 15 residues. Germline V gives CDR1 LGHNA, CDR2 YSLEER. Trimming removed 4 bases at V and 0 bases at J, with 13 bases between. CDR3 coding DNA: TGCGCCAGCAGCCTGGAGGTTATAAGCTCCTACGAGCAGTACTTC. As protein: CASSLEVISSYEQYF.

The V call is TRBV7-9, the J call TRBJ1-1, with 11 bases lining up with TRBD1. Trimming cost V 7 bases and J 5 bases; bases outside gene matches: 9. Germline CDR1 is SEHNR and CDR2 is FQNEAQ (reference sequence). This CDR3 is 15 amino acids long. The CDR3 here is CASTLGQGVFTEAFF. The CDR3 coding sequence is TGTGCCAGCACCCTGGGACAGGGGGTTTTTACTGAAGCTTTCTTT.

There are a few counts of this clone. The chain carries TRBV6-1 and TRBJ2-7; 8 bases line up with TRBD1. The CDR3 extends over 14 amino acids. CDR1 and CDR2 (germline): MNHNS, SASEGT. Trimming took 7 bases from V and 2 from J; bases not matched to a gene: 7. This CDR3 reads CASTRQGSAYEQYF. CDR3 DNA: TGTGCCAGCACCCGACAGGGGTCCGCCTACGAGCAGTACTTC.

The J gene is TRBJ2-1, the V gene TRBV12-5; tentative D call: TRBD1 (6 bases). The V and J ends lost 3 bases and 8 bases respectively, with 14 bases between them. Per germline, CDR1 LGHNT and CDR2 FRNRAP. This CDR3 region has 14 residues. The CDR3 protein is CASGFSTGNHEQFF. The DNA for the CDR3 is TGTGCTAGTGGTTTCTCTACAGGGAACCATGAGCAGTTCTTC.

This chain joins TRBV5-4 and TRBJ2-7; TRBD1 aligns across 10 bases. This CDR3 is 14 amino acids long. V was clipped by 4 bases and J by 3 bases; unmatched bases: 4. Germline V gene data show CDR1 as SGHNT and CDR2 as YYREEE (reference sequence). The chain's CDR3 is CASSQGQGNYEQYF. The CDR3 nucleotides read TGTGCCAGCAGCCAGGGACAGGGGAACTACGAGCAGTACTTC.

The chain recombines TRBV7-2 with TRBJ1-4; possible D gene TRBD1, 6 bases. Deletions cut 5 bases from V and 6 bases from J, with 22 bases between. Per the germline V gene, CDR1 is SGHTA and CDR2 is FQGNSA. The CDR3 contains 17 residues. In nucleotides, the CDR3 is TGTGCCAGCAGCCTAGGAGGTGGGGGGCGCTCGTATGAAAAACTGTTTTTT. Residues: CASSLGGGGRSYEKLFF.

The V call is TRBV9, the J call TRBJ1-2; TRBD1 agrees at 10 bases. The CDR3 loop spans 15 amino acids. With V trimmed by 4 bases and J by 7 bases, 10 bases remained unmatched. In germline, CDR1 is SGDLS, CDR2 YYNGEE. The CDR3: CASSLLTGGVGGYTF. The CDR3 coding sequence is TGTGCCAGCAGCCTCCTGACAGGGGGCGTTGGTGGCTACACCTTC.

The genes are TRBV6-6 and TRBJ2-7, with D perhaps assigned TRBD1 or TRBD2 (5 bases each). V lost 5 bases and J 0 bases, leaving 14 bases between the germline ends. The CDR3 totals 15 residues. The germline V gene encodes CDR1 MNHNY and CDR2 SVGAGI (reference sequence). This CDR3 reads CASSPRGGHSYEQYF. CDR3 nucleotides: TGTGCCAGCAGTCCCCGGGGCGGGCACTCCTACGAGCAGTACTTC.